One sample yielded the 13 T cell receptor beta chains listed below, sequenced in a study of shared clonotypes between healthy human individuals. Libraries were prepared by immunoSEQ multiplex PCR; TCRdb keeps only in-frame clonotypes and omits some of them. This table holds roughly 590,000 clones, 95% found once. CD45RO-negative, CCR7-positively selected cells formed the naive CD8 fraction, excluding terminally differentiated effector memory CD45RA+ cells. Sequencing was carried out using naive CD8+ T cells sorted from blood. Receptors originate from a woman in her twenties or thirties in good health.

The chain couples TRBV5-4 to TRBJ2-5; TRBD1 matches at 9 bases. Germline V gene sequence: CDR1 SGHNT, CDR2 YYREEE (reference sequence). The CDR3 is made up of 13 amino acids. Losses at the gene ends were 4 bases for V and 5 bases for J; bases not matched to a gene: 3. CDR3 region: CASSVTGGETQYF. CDR3 DNA sequence: TGTGCCAGCAGCGTGACAGGGGGGGAGACCCAGTACTTC.

The genes are TRBV5-6 and TRBJ2-1; TRBD2 aligns across 10 bases. Germline V CDR1 and CDR2: SGHDT, YYEEEE. J lost 3 bases, V lost 6 bases, and 9 bases had no gene match. This CDR3 spans 16 amino acids. CDR3 DNA: TGTGCCAGCATCCTATATCTAGCGGGAGACTACAATGAGCAGTTCTTC. Residues: CASILYLAGDYNEQFF.

The CDR3 spells CASSHVKPNTEAFF. The CDR3 nucleotides are TGTGCCAGCAGCCACGTCAAACCGAACACTGAAGCTTTCTTT. The V and J genes are TRBV14 and TRBJ1-1; D not certain. Looked up from germline, CDR1 is SGHDN and CDR2 is FVKESK. V lost 3 bases and J 1 base, leaving 9 bases between the germline ends. The CDR3 is 14 residues long.

The chain joins TRBV28 to TRBJ2-6, with D possibly matching TRBD2 (5 bases). Germline CDR1 reads MDHEN; CDR2 reads SYDVKM. This CDR3 is 15 amino acids long. V lost 5 bases and J lost 0, with 8 bases in between. Here the CDR3 DNA reads TGTGCCAGCAGTGAGGGATACTCTGGGGCCAACGTCCTGACTTTC. Its translation: CASSEGYSGANVLTF.

The chain recombines TRBV19 with TRBJ2-5; 7 bases agree with TRBD2. The end of the DNA is better explained by TRBJ2-7, so the J call may be wrong. Germline V gene data show CDR1 as LNHDA and CDR2 as SQIVND (reference sequence). CDR3 length: 16 amino acids. The CDR3: CASSIDPAGNFYEQYF. The CDR3 nucleotides are TGTGCCAGTAGTATAGACCCAGCGGGAAACTTCTACGAGCAGTACTTC.

The chain links TRBV9 to TRBJ2-5, with 13 bases fitting TRBD2. Germline V gives CDR1 SGDLS, CDR2 YYNGEE. CDR3 size: 15 residues. Losses at the gene ends were 4 bases for V and 4 bases for J; bases not matched to a gene: 4. This chain's CDR3 is CASSSTSGRLETQYF. The CDR3 DNA sequence: TGTGCCAGCAGCTCGACTAGCGGGAGGCTAGAGACCCAGTACTTC.

This clone was detected only once. The rearrangement joins TRBV9 to TRBJ1-2; D possibly corresponds to TRBD1 (6 bases). Trimming shortened V by 3 bases and J by 3 bases, and 15 bases separated the two germline ends. This CDR3 is built from 15 residues. The germline V gene encodes CDR1 SGDLS and CDR2 YYNGEE. CDR3 protein: CASSAAGGEYYGYTF. The CDR3, as DNA: TGTGCCAGCAGCGCCGCGGGGGGCGAGTACTATGGCTACACCTTC. The variable domain in full, with the rest retrieved from reference TRBV9 and TRBJ1-2, is DSGVTQTPKHLITATGQRVTLRCSPRSGDLSVYWYQQSLDQGLQFLIQYYNGEERAKGNILERFSAQQFPDLHSELNLSSLELGDSALYFCASSAAGGEYYGYTFGSGTRLTVV.

The chain is built from TRBV13 and TRBJ2-1; 8 nucleotides match TRBD1. The V segment lost 2 bases and the J segment 0 bases; nucleotides outside the gene matches: 6. The CDR3 totals 17 residues. Looked up from germline, CDR1 is PRHDT and CDR2 is FYEKMQ (reference sequence). The DNA for the CDR3 is TGTGCCAGCAGCTTAACCGGCGACAGGGGCTCCTACAATGAGCAGTTCTTC. The encoded protein is CASSLTGDRGSYNEQFF.

The chain joins TRBV20-1 to TRBJ2-1; D is possibly TRBD2 (5 bases). The germline V gene encodes CDR1 DFQATT and CDR2 SNEGSKA (reference sequence). CDR3 length: 11 amino acids. Trimming cost V 0 bases and J 9 bases, with 6 bases left between them. CDR3 bases: TGCAGTGCTAGAGACAGCGGTGAGCAGTTCTTC. Amino acid sequence: CSARDSGEQFF.

J is TRBJ1-5 and V is TRBV6-1; no clear D. The CDR3 covers 17 residues. Trimming pared 0 bases from V and 0 bases from J, leaving 12 bases between. Germline CDR1 reads MNHNS; CDR2 reads SASEGT. The chain's CDR3 is CASSEAGARLSNQPQHF. The CDR3 DNA is TGTGCCAGCAGTGAAGCGGGCGCCAGACTTAGCAATCAGCCCCAGCATTTT.

J is TRBJ1-2 and V is TRBV6-1; maybe TRBD1 (6 bases). V was clipped by 3 bases and J by 1 base, with 9 bases between them. Germline CDR1 and CDR2: MNHNS and SASEGT. The CDR3 extends over 14 amino acids. The CDR3 coding sequence is TGTGCCAGCAGTGATGGACAGTTTAACTATGGCTACACCTTC. It is translated as CASSDGQFNYGYTF.

The chain links TRBV27 to TRBJ2-1; no definite D call. This CDR3 is 14 amino acids long. Trimming removed 3 bases at V and 3 bases at J, with 9 bases between. Germline V gives CDR1 MNHEY, CDR2 SMNVEV (reference sequence). Written as DNA, the CDR3 is TGTGCCAGCAGTTTCCAGTTGGGCTACAATGAGCAGTTCTTC. Translation gives CASSFQLGYNEQFF.

The rearrangement joins TRBV13 to TRBJ2-7; perhaps D is TRBD1 or TRBD2 (5 bases each). Germline V gene data show CDR1 as PRHDT and CDR2 as FYEKMQ (reference sequence). The V gene lost 5 bases and the J gene lost 2 bases, with 16 bases spanning the gap. The CDR3 covers 15 residues. The CDR3, as DNA: TGTGCCAGCAGCGGGTCCGGGACGCATCCCTACGAGCAGTACTTC. This sequence encodes CASSGSGTHPYEQYF.